These 22 T cell receptor beta chains were all obtained from the same sample, sequenced in a study of shared clonotypes between healthy human individuals (dated by TCRdb to about 2020). Library creation used the immunoSEQ multiplex PCR assay. TCRdb provides this immuneACCESS table in a form limited to in-frame rearrangements. Some clones are lacking; in checked studies, under half of them reflect an unresolved V gene, and why the rest are absent is not known. In this sample the table shows approximately 640,000 clones, roughly 87% of which occur a single time. The ten largest account for about 33% of the sample. Sequencing was performed on memory CD8+ T cells from PBMCs. The cell subset or site label on this specimen signifies: CD45RO+ cells pooled with CCR7-negative TemRA cells. Receptors were obtained from a man younger than 35 in good health. Some clones in this sample may be carry-over from other donors' samples.

The CDR3 DNA follows: TGTGCCAGCCATGGGCAGGGGGTGTACGAGCAGTACTTC. Residues: CASHGQGVYEQYF. The gene calls are TRBV7-9 and TRBJ2-5, with TRBD1 matching over 7 bases. The DNA matches TRBJ2-7 better at its end, which makes the J call doubtful. This CDR3 spans 13 amino acids. Germline V lookup: CDR1 SEHNR, CDR2 FQNEAQ (reference sequence).

The chain carries TRBV28 and TRBJ2-1; perhaps TRBD2 as D (5 bases). The V end was cut by 2 bases, the J end by 12 bases, with 11 bases between. Germline V gene sequence: CDR1 MDHEN, CDR2 SYDVKM. The CDR3 spans 12 residues. As DNA, the CDR3 is TGTGCCAGCAGTTTACCGGGATTGATGCAGTTCTTC. Amino acids: CASSLPGLMQFF.

DNA for the CDR3: TGTGCCAGCAGCCAAGATTGGGCGGGAGGGCCCGACGAGCAGTACTTC. This encodes CASSQDWAGGPDEQYF. V and J are TRBV4-2 and TRBJ2-7, with 9 nucleotides matching TRBD2. The J segment lost 5 bases and the V segment lost 0 bases, leaving 8 bases of the junction unmatched. Germline loops: CDR1 LGHNA, CDR2 YNFKEQ. The CDR3 spans 16 residues.

This clone was found once. This chain links TRBV28 with TRBJ2-7; no firm D call. The CDR3 covers 15 residues. Germline V gives CDR1 MDHEN, CDR2 SYDVKM. Between the trimmed V and J ends, which lost 4 bases and 0 bases, there was a span of 13 bases. DNA of the CDR3: TGTGCCAGCAGTTCCCTTCGTAGGAGCTCCTACGAGCAGTACTTC. Encoded protein: CASSSLRRSSYEQYF.

The chain uses TRBV29-1 and TRBJ2-7; D not resolved. Germline CDR1 SQVTM, CDR2 ANQGSEA. Trimming took 4 bases from V and 3 from J, leaving 10 bases between them. CDR3 size: 12 residues. This chain's CDR3 is CSVVTPNYEQYF. In DNA form, the CDR3 reads TGCAGCGTTGTCACACCAAACTACGAGCAGTACTTC.

The chain couples TRBV9 to TRBJ2-1; no reliable D call. CDR1 is SGDLS, CDR2 YYNGEE, per germline. CDR3 length equals 13 residues. V was pared by 3 bases and J by 3 bases, with 7 bases between. In DNA, the CDR3 is TGTGCCAGCAGCGCTCTTGACTACAATGAGCAGTTCTTC. It yields the protein CASSALDYNEQFF.

The J gene is TRBJ2-1, the V gene TRBV6-5; D is tentatively TRBD1 or TRBD2 (5 bases each). In germline, CDR1 is MNHEY, CDR2 SVGAGI. The CDR3 sequence is 14 residues long. Between the trimmed V and J ends, which lost 2 bases and 10 bases, there was a span of 15 bases. The CDR3 spells CASSYEMRGGEQFF. As DNA, the CDR3 is TGTGCCAGCAGTTACGAGATGAGGGGTGGGGAGCAGTTCTTC.

This chain links TRBV19 with TRBJ1-2; D gene uncertain. This CDR3 has 14 residues. Germline CDR1 and CDR2: LNHDA and SQIVND (reference sequence). V lost 5 bases and J 3 bases, leaving 13 bases between the germline ends. Written as DNA, the CDR3 is TGTGCCAGTAGTCTCCCAGCCGTGGACTATGGCTACACCTTC. It translates to CASSLPAVDYGYTF.

The gene calls are TRBV5-6 and TRBJ2-5; TRBD2 agrees at 9 bases. The DNA end lines up better with TRBJ2-7; the J call may be wrong. This CDR3 contains 17 residues. Germline loops: CDR1 SGHDT, CDR2 YYEEEE. This chain's CDR3 is CASGNYRTSAGGYEQYF. The CDR3 region has the DNA TGTGCCAGCGGGAACTACCGGACTAGCGCGGGTGGGTACGAGCAGTACTTC.

The chain's CDR3 is CASSVGTTSTDTQYF. DNA of the CDR3: TGTGCCAGCAGCGTAGGGACCACTAGCACAGATACGCAGTATTTT. The chain recombines TRBV7-9 with TRBJ2-3; either TRBD1 or TRBD2 may supply D (5 bases each). The CDR3 is 15 residues long. The V and J ends lost 5 bases and 0 bases respectively, with 12 bases between them. The germline CDR1 and CDR2 sequences are SEHNR and FQNEAQ (reference sequence).

This clone has just one count. V is TRBV5-6 and J is TRBJ2-3; 7 bases match TRBD1. CDR1 is SGHDT, CDR2 YYEEEE, per germline. The length of the CDR3 is 17 residues. The J segment lost 0 bases and the V segment lost 4 bases, leaving 11 bases of the junction unmatched. This CDR3 reads CASSKLLEGASTDTQYF. The DNA of the CDR3 is TGTGCCAGCAGCAAGTTACTAGAGGGGGCTAGCACAGATACGCAGTATTTT.

The chain joins TRBV14 to TRBJ1-1; 9 bases are shared with TRBD1. This CDR3 has 18 amino acids. Per the germline V gene, CDR1 is SGHDN and CDR2 is FVKESK. The V gene end was trimmed by 0 bases and the J gene end by 6 bases; junction bases not matched to a gene: 14. The CDR3 DNA is TGTGCCAGCAGCCAAGACGCCGGGACAGGGTGGAGATTCCCTGAAGCTTTCTTT. Amino acids: CASSQDAGTGWRFPEAFF. The whole variable domain, remainder taken from reference TRBV14 and TRBJ1-1, is EAGVTQFPSHSVIEKGQTVTLRCDPISGHDNLYWYRRVMGKEIKFLLHFVKESKQDESGMPNNRFLAERTGGTYSTLKVQPAELEDSGVYFCASSQDAGTGWRFPEAFFGQGTRLTVV.

V is TRBV7-9 and J is TRBJ2-7, with 12 bases that match TRBD1. Per germline, CDR1 SEHNR and CDR2 FQNEAQ (reference sequence). J gave up 4 bases and V 1 base, and 5 bases lay outside the gene matches. The CDR3 runs to 16 residues. CDR3: CASSLDSGQGAYEQYF. The CDR3 DNA follows: TGTGCCAGCAGCTTAGATTCGGGACAGGGGGCTTACGAGCAGTACTTC.

The chain employs TRBV7-2 and TRBJ2-7, with no clear D. V was shortened by 3 bases and J by 6 bases, with 12 bases between the two germline ends. CDR1 and CDR2 from the germline V gene are SGHTA and FQGNSA. The CDR3 is made up of 13 amino acids. CDR3 region: CASSFNSWGEQYF. CDR3 DNA: TGTGCCAGCAGCTTCAACTCCTGGGGCGAGCAGTACTTC. Using reference TRBV7-2 and TRBJ2-7 for the parts outside the CDR3, the full variable domain is GAGVSQSPSNKVTEKGKDVELRCDPISGHTALYWYRQSLGQGLEFLIYFQGNSAPDKSGLPSDRFSAERTGGSVSTLTIQRTQQEDSAVYLCASSFNSWGEQYFGPGTRLTVT.

The rearrangement uses TRBV28 and TRBJ2-7; unclear D gene. CDR3 length: 16 residues. Germline loops: CDR1 MDHEN, CDR2 SYDVKM. Trimming took off 5 bases at V and 0 bases at J, with 17 bases between the two ends. The CDR3 DNA sequence: TGTGCCAGCAGTCCCGCCTGGCAGATGAGCTCCTACGAGCAGTACTTC. This sequence encodes CASSPAWQMSSYEQYF.

This chain uses TRBV20-1 with TRBJ2-7; D is unresolved. Germline CDR1 reads DFQATT; CDR2 reads SNEGSKA (reference sequence). V shed 5 bases and J shed 4 bases, with 6 bases lying between them. The length of the CDR3 is 10 residues. The DNA for the CDR3 is TGCAGTGCTGCAGAATACGAGCAGTACTTC. Encoded protein: CSAAEYEQYF.

The chain is built from TRBV29-1 and TRBJ2-1; a possible D gene is TRBD1 (7 bases). This CDR3 has 13 amino acids. The germline V gene has CDR1 SQVTM and CDR2 ANQGSEA. V was clipped by 6 bases and J by 6 bases, with 15 bases between them. The CDR3 sequence is CSVRRGLGNEQFF. The CDR3 region has the DNA TGCAGCGTCCGGAGGGGGCTCGGCAATGAGCAGTTCTTC.

The chain joins TRBV27 to TRBJ2-1; 10 positions agree with TRBD2. This CDR3 is 18 amino acids long. The germline gives CDR1 MNHEY, CDR2 SMNVEV (reference sequence). J was trimmed by 6 bases and V by 5 bases; bases with no gene match: 16. The CDR3 protein is CASSKIGPGTSASNEQFF. CDR3 in DNA: TGTGCCAGCAGTAAAATAGGTCCCGGGACTAGCGCCTCCAATGAGCAGTTCTTC.

This chain connects TRBV5-4 to TRBJ2-1, with a tentative D call TRBD2 (5 bases). CDR1 SGHNT and CDR2 YYREEE come from the germline V gene (reference sequence). CDR3 length: 17 amino acids. Trimming took 4 bases from V and 4 from J, leaving 21 bases between them. For the CDR3, the DNA is TGTGCCAGCAGCCGAGAGTGGGAGAAGGCCCCTTACAATGAGCAGTTCTTC. It codes for CASSREWEKAPYNEQFF.

The chain joins TRBV5-1 to TRBJ2-7, with TRBD2 identical over 7 bases. Per germline, CDR1 SGHRS and CDR2 YFSETQ. The J segment lost 5 bases and the V segment lost 0 bases, leaving 8 bases of the junction unmatched. This CDR3 has 15 residues. DNA of the CDR3: TGCGCCAGCAGCTTGGGGGCTAGCGGAGCTAACGAGCAGTACTTC. It yields the protein CASSLGASGANEQYF. Supplemented by reference TRBV5-1 and TRBJ2-7, the full variable domain reads KAGVTQTPRYLIKTRGQQVTLSCSPISGHRSVSWYQQTPGQGLQFLFEYFSETQRNKGNFPGRFSGRQFSNSRSEMNVSTLELGDSALYLCASSLGASGANEQYFGPGTRLTVT.

This sequence joins TRBV7-6 and TRBJ2-3, with 10 bases that match TRBD2. The V gene end was trimmed by 5 bases and the J gene end by 6 bases; junction bases not matched to a gene: 8. Looked up from germline, CDR1 is SGHVS and CDR2 is FNYEAQ. CDR3 length: 15 residues. CDR3 nucleotide sequence: TGTGCCAGCAGCAAACTAGCGGGGCTGCCGGATACGCAGTATTTT. Translation: CASSKLAGLPDTQYF.

V and J are TRBV7-9 and TRBJ1-1; the D is unclear. The CDR3 runs 14 residues. Per germline, CDR1 SEHNR and CDR2 FQNEAQ (reference sequence). Trimming left V 5 bases short and J 4 bases short, with 14 bases between. The CDR3 sequence is CASSVSLVRTEAFF. The CDR3 DNA sequence: TGTGCCAGCAGCGTAAGTCTAGTGCGCACTGAAGCTTTCTTT.